Below, one T cell receptor beta chain is given with its context. Its cognate antigen is unknown. Produced via immunoSEQ multiplex PCR; TCRdb's table is partial and in-frame only. The table shows around 82,000 clones, with 85% to 90% occurring only once. This entry comes from a study of OX40 agonist ivuxolimab in advanced cancers. Across the whole study: Earlier treatment with anti-PD-1, anti-PD-L1 or anti-CTLA-4 was permitted, and around 43% had received some. Overall study results and limits: More expanded clones were found, on average, in CD8+ than in CD4+ T cells.

The CDR3 has 13 residues. Per germline, CDR1 SQVTM and CDR2 ANQGSEA. Trimming stripped 3 bases from V and 5 bases from J, with 13 bases between. The specimen comprised CD4+ or CD8+ T cells sorted from blood, sampled in a trial of the OX40 agonist ivuxolimab. This receptor was obtained from an adult with an advanced solid tumor such as melanoma, head and neck, liver or kidney cancer. The chain joins TRBV29-1 to TRBJ2-5, with D perhaps matching TRBD1 or TRBD2 (6 bases each). The CDR3 DNA follows: TGCAGCGTTGACCAGTGGGGGGCCGAGACCCAGTACTTC. Protein product: CSVDQWGAETQYF.